What follows are 27 T cell receptor beta chains derived from one specimen sequenced in a study of T cells in Graves' hyperthyroidism and ophthalmopathy. TCR beta CDR3 sequences were amplified from RNA transcripts. Researchers ran a first-round RT-PCR on the TCR CDR3 using the HTBI primer set. TCRdb redid the calling of the multiplex PCR reads with MiXCR, one entry per CDR3 protein. The table has roughly 660,000 distinct CDR3 sequences, approximately 15% seen once. The sequencing sample was made of blood. The receptors come from a man over 45 with Graves' hyperthyroidism.

A few counts support this clonotype. This chain links TRBV5-1 with TRBJ2-1, with a weak D call TRBD2 (6 bases). The germline V and J ends were trimmed by 0 bases and 2 bases, with 18 bases remaining between them. This CDR3 is built from 18 residues. The germline V gene encodes CDR1 SGHRS and CDR2 YFSETQ. DNA for the CDR3: TGCGCCAGCAGCTTGGGGGGGGACGGGAGAAACCCCTACAATGAGCAGTTCTTC. Encoded protein: CASSLGGDGRNPYNEQFF. Supplemented by reference TRBV5-1 and TRBJ2-1, the full variable domain reads KAGVTQTPRYLIKTRGQQVTLSCSPISGHRSVSWYQQTPGQGLQFLFEYFSETQRNKGNFPGRFSGRQFSNSRSEMNVSTLELGDSALYLCASSLGGDGRNPYNEQFFGPGTRLTVL.

This clonotype was picked up many times. This chain joins TRBV12-3 or TRBV12-4 and TRBJ2-7; 7 bases fit TRBD1. The V segment lost 5 bases and the J segment 3 bases; nucleotides outside the gene matches: 4. This CDR3 is 13 amino acids long. The CDR3 DNA reads as TGTGCCAGCAGTATGACAGGGAACTACGAGCAGTACTTC. Translation: CASSMTGNYEQYF.

This clonotype was recorded many times. The chain carries TRBV11-1 and TRBJ2-3; 8 bases agree with TRBD1. V gave up 3 bases and J gave up 2 bases; unmatched junction bases: 10. The CDR3 covers 17 residues. Germline V gene lookup returns CDR1 SGHAT and CDR2 FQDESV (reference sequence). In DNA, the CDR3 is TGTGCCAGCAGCTTTGAGGTGGACAGGGCGTCCACAGATACGCAGTATTTT. Amino acids: CASSFEVDRASTDTQYF. The whole variable domain, filled in from reference TRBV11-1 and TRBJ2-3, reads EAEVAQSPRYKITEKSQAVAFWCDPISGHATLYWYRQILGQGPELLVQFQDESVVDDSQLPKDRFSAERLKGVDSTLKIQPAELGDSAMYLCASSFEVDRASTDTQYFGPGTRLTVL.

This clonotype was seen only a few times. V and J are TRBV19 and TRBJ1-2; D is undetermined. The CDR3 length is 13 residues. Germline V CDR1 and CDR2: LNHDA, SQIVND (reference sequence). V was pared by 3 bases and J by 2 bases, with 7 bases between. As DNA, the CDR3 is TGTGCCAGTAGTATCTACTCAAACTATGGCTACACCTTC. This translates into CASSIYSNYGYTF. Together with reference TRBV19 and TRBJ1-2, the CDR3 gives the full variable domain: DGGITQSPKYLFRKEGQNVTLSCEQNLNHDAMYWYRQDPGQGLRLIYYSQIVNDFQKGDIAEGYSVSREKKESFPLTVTSAQKNPTAFYLCASSIYSNYGYTFGSGTRLTVV.

This clonotype was counted at least ten times. The CDR3 DNA is TGTGCCAGCAGACCGCCGGGACGGAAAGGGGACGAGCAGTACTTC. Residues: CASRPPGRKGDEQYF. The chain employs TRBV11-2 and TRBJ2-7; D is perhaps TRBD1 or TRBD2 (5 bases each). Germline lookup yields CDR1 SGHAT and CDR2 FQNNGV. Between the trimmed V and J ends, which lost 6 bases and 5 bases, there was a span of 20 bases. The CDR3 is 15 residues long.

This clonotype was recorded many times. The chain joins TRBV28 to TRBJ2-5; TRBD2 matches 7 bases. Germline V gene data show CDR1 as MDHEN and CDR2 as SYDVKM. CDR3 length: 17 amino acids. The junction had 11 bases not matched to a gene; V was cut back by 3 bases and J by 1 base. The CDR3 sequence: CASSFPAGVGVQETQYF. DNA of the CDR3: TGTGCCAGCAGTTTCCCCGCGGGAGTAGGGGTCCAAGAGACCCAGTACTTC.

Comments on this clonotype: It may be a read error: a sequence one base away is much more abundant. This chain joins TRBV28 and TRBJ2-7, with D uncertain. The germline CDR1 and CDR2 sequences are MDHEN and SYDVKM. CDR3 size: 12 residues. V lost 5 bases to trimming and J lost 6 bases, with 11 bases between them. CDR3 protein: CASSPSQSEQYF. As DNA, the CDR3 is TGTGCCAGCAGTCCAAGTCAGTCCGAGCAGTACTTC.

The rearrangement joins TRBV29-1 to TRBJ1-2; D gene uncertain. Per germline, CDR1 SQVTM and CDR2 ANQGSEA. The ends were cut back, 3 bases at V and 13 bases at J, with 27 bases in the middle. This CDR3 contains 15 residues. CDR3 in DNA: TGCAGCGTTGAGATCCCTCCGACGGGCCTAGGTGTTGGCACCTTC. This gives the protein CSVEIPPTGLGVGTF.

This clonotype was counted between two and nine times. The chain couples TRBV27 to TRBJ1-4; D gene ambiguous. V dropped 2 bases and J dropped 1 base, with 8 bases sitting between them. Germline V gives CDR1 MNHEY, CDR2 SMNVEV (reference sequence). The CDR3 sequence is 15 residues long. DNA for the CDR3: TGTGCCAGCAGTTTAAATTTTGGAACTAATGAAAAACTGTTTTTT. Amino acids: CASSLNFGTNEKLFF.

As for this clonotype: A much larger clonotype is one base distant, so this may be a read error. CDR3 in DNA: TGTGCCGGCAGTTACCCCTCGCGGGAGATAACAGATACGCAGTATTTT. Translation: CAGSYPSREITDTQYF. The chain uses TRBV6-5 and TRBJ2-3; 7 bases line up with TRBD2. The germline V gene encodes CDR1 MNHEY and CDR2 SVGAGI. The CDR3 is 16 residues long.

This clonotype has ten or more counts. The V call is TRBV27, the J call TRBJ2-5, with TRBD2 matching 13 bases. After removal of 5 bases from V and 5 bases from J, the junction contained 8 bases not matched to a gene. Germline V gives CDR1 MNHEY, CDR2 SMNVEV (reference sequence). This CDR3 contains 16 residues. The CDR3 protein is CASSITSGRARETQYF. The CDR3 nucleotides read TGTGCCAGCAGTATAACTAGCGGGAGGGCTCGGGAGACCCAGTACTTC.

This clonotype has ten or more counts. The chain carries TRBV27 and TRBJ2-7, with TRBD1 as a possible D gene (5 bases). Germline loops: CDR1 MNHEY, CDR2 SMNVEV (reference sequence). The CDR3 runs 14 residues. With 2 bases removed from V and 2 bases from J, the gap between germline ends came to 10 bases. CDR3 nucleotide sequence: TGTGCCAGCAGTTTAAACAGGTTGACCTACGAGCAGTACTTC. Translating it yields CASSLNRLTYEQYF.

The rearrangement joins TRBV4-3 to TRBJ2-7; 7 bases agree with TRBD1. The CDR3 totals 14 residues. The V gene end was trimmed by 1 base and the J gene end by 3 bases; junction bases not matched to a gene: 3. Germline V gives CDR1 LGHNA, CDR2 YSLEER. CDR3: CASSQGQGYYEQYF. In DNA, the CDR3 is TGCGCCAGCAGCCAAGGACAGGGATACTACGAGCAGTACTTC.

V gene TRBV3-1 combines with J gene TRBJ2-2; TRBD2 matches 8 bases. The CDR3 extends over 15 amino acids. Germline CDR1 LGHDT, CDR2 YNNKEL (reference sequence). The V gene end was trimmed by 0 bases and the J gene end by 7 bases; junction bases not matched to a gene: 4. The CDR3, as DNA: TGTGCCAGCAGCCAAGACTGGGGGACTAGCGGGGAGCTGTTTTTT. It encodes CASSQDWGTSGELFF.

This clonotype was detected many times. The chain recombines TRBV20-1 with TRBJ2-1, with 10 nucleotides matching TRBD2. V lost 3 bases and J lost 9; bases outside the gene matches: 5. Germline assignment: CDR1 DFQATT and CDR2 SNEGSKA (reference sequence). The CDR3 consists of 13 residues. CDR3 sequence (DNA): TGCAGTGCTAGTTCTAGCGGGAGTCGTGAGCAGTTCTTC. Translating it yields CSASSSGSREQFF.

V and J are TRBV9 and TRBJ1-1, with D uncertain. This CDR3 spans 14 amino acids. Trimming left V 1 base short and J 1 base short, with 8 bases between. The germline CDR1 and CDR2 sequences are SGDLS and YYNGEE. As DNA, the CDR3 is TGTGCCAGCAGCGTATATGGAGAGAACACTGAAGCTTTCTTT. Translated, it gives CASSVYGENTEAFF.

With respect to this clonotype: A read error may be the cause here, since a much bigger clone is one base away. This chain links TRBV30 with TRBJ2-1; the D gene is possibly TRBD2 (6 bases). Germline CDR1 GTSNPN, CDR2 SVGIG (reference sequence). The CDR3 extends over 13 amino acids. V was clipped by 2 bases and J by 8 bases, with 13 bases between them. For the CDR3, the DNA is TGTGCCTGGAGTTGGGAGGCTAACGATGAGCAGTTCTTC. The encoded protein is CAWSWEANDEQFF.

This chain uses TRBV5-1 with TRBJ2-1, with D possibly matching TRBD2 (5 bases). Trimming removed 7 bases from V and 0 bases from J, with 14 bases in between. This CDR3 spans 15 amino acids. The germline V gene encodes CDR1 SGHRS and CDR2 YFSETQ. In DNA, the CDR3 is TGCGCCAGCGGGAGTATGACGAGCTCCTACAATGAGCAGTTCTTC. Residues: CASGSMTSSYNEQFF.

The V call is TRBV29-1, the J call TRBJ2-1; tentatively, D is TRBD1 (6 bases). Germline assignment: CDR1 SQVTM and CDR2 ANQGSEA. This CDR3 region has 14 residues. The ends were cut back, 4 bases at V and 2 bases at J, with 12 bases in the middle. CDR3 residues: CSVVSDRTYNEQFF. In nucleotides, the CDR3 is TGCAGCGTTGTGTCGGACAGAACCTACAATGAGCAGTTCTTC.

This clonotype has just a few counts. The J gene is TRBJ2-5, the V gene TRBV29-1; 7 bases align to TRBD2. V shed 7 bases and J 5 bases; nucleotides not matched to a gene: 10. This CDR3 has 13 amino acids. CDR1 is SQVTM and CDR2 is ANQGSEA in the germline V gene. The DNA of the CDR3 is TGCAGCGGGCAACGCGGGAGCGTGGAGACCCAGTACTTC. Translated, it gives CSGQRGSVETQYF.

This clonotype appeared many times. J is TRBJ2-3 and V is TRBV7-2; TRBD1 matches at 11 bases. CDR1 is SGHTA, CDR2 FQGNSA, per germline. This CDR3 has 16 residues. Unmatched junction bases numbered 7, after V lost 4 bases and J lost 4 bases. CDR3 sequence: CASSSRDRGSPDTQYF. The CDR3, as DNA: TGTGCCAGCAGCTCCCGGGACAGGGGGTCCCCAGATACGCAGTATTTT.

This clonotype appeared many times. The chain links TRBV2 to TRBJ2-2, with 10 bases identical to TRBD2. V shed 6 bases and J 5 bases; nucleotides not matched to a gene: 12. CDR1 and CDR2 from the germline V gene are SNHLY and FYNNEI. This CDR3 region has 17 residues. The CDR3, as DNA: TGTGCCAGCAGAGTTCTAGCGGGAGATGTATGGACCGGGGAGCTGTTTTTT. Protein product: CASRVLAGDVWTGELFF.

The CDR3 here is CASSFSGIAYNEQFF. CDR3 nucleotide sequence: TGTGCCAGCAGCTTCAGCGGGATTGCCTACAATGAGCAGTTCTTC. The gene calls are TRBV28 and TRBJ2-1; TRBD2 agrees at 7 bases. The CDR3 is made up of 15 amino acids. Germline trimming cut 6 bases from V and 2 bases from J; bases unmatched to any gene: 7. CDR1 MDHEN and CDR2 SYDVKM come from the germline V gene.

A remark on this clonotype: This may be a read error, as it is one base from a much larger clone. V and J are TRBV30 and TRBJ1-2, with TRBD1 matching over 7 bases. The germline V gene encodes CDR1 GTSNPN and CDR2 SVGIG (reference sequence). The CDR3 spans 13 residues. The CDR3 DNA sequence: TGTGCCAGGAGTGTTTCAGGGGGCTATGGCTACACCTTC. It translates to CARSVSGGYGYTF.

This clonotype has a count of ten or more. The J gene is TRBJ1-4, the V gene TRBV28; TRBD1 agrees at 9 bases. The CDR3 covers 14 residues. Germline V gene lookup returns CDR1 MDHEN and CDR2 SYDVKM. V lost 6 bases, J lost 4 bases, and 3 bases stayed unmatched. The CDR3 region is CASSGQGYNEKLFF. CDR3 DNA sequence: TGTGCCAGCAGCGGACAGGGGTATAATGAAAAACTGTTTTTT.

This chain links TRBV19 with TRBJ1-4; D might be TRBD1 (5 bases). V shed 7 bases and J shed 3 bases, with 15 bases lying between them. This CDR3 region has 15 residues. Germline V gene lookup returns CDR1 LNHDA and CDR2 SQIVND (reference sequence). CDR3 in DNA: TGTGCCAGTACCACGGGTACGGGACCTAATGAAAAACTGTTTTTT. Translated, it gives CASTTGTGPNEKLFF.

This chain uses TRBV7-2 with TRBJ2-7; weak D call: TRBD2 (5 bases). Looked up from germline, CDR1 is SGHTA and CDR2 is FQGNSA. This CDR3 spans 14 amino acids. Deletions cut 5 bases from V and 0 bases from J, with 11 bases between. In DNA form, the CDR3 reads TGTGCCAGCAGCGAAGAGGGCTTCTCCTACGAGCAGTACTTC. As protein: CASSEEGFSYEQYF.